These 25 T cell receptor beta chains originate from one sample sequenced in a study of blood T cell repertoires in COVID-19 (dated by TCRdb to 2018 to 2021). Libraries came from the immunoSEQ multiplex PCR assay. TCRdb took over this immuneACCESS table, retaining in-frame rearrangements with V and J assigned. Such tables are incomplete; in checked studies, under half of the missing clones stem from an unresolved V gene, and the remainder is unexplained. Counted in this sample were some 35,000 clones; about four fifths of them appeared once. 3% to 4.5% of the sample is taken by the ten largest. The sample comprised peripheral blood. The source of these receptors is a man between 50 and 59 years old with acute or convalescent COVID-19.

The chain recombines TRBV2 with TRBJ2-1; D remains unclear. Per the germline V gene, CDR1 is SNHLY and CDR2 is FYNNEI. V lost 1 base and J lost 7, with 14 bases in between. The CDR3 has 15 amino acids. The CDR3 here is CASSEGQTGRNEQFF. Written as DNA, the CDR3 is TGTGCCAGCAGTGAAGGCCAAACGGGTAGGAATGAGCAGTTCTTC.

The chain carries TRBV7-6 and TRBJ2-1; D perhaps matches TRBD1 (6 bases). Germline V lookup: CDR1 SGHVS, CDR2 FNYEAQ. The CDR3 has 13 amino acids. V gave up 8 bases and J gave up 8 bases, with 16 bases separating them. The CDR3: CASGSYRDDEQFF. The CDR3, as DNA: TGTGCCAGCGGCTCTTACAGGGATGATGAGCAGTTCTTC.

The V and J genes are TRBV6-5 and TRBJ1-1; 10 nucleotides line up with TRBD1. The CDR3 has 15 amino acids. V dropped 4 bases and J dropped 4; count of bases not matched to a gene: 6. Germline CDR1 reads MNHEY; CDR2 reads SVGAGI. The DNA of the CDR3 is TGTGCCAGCAGTTCCGCCGGACAGGGGGGCACTGAAGCTTTCTTT. It yields the protein CASSSAGQGGTEAFF.

The chain is built from TRBV29-1 and TRBJ2-2; 10 nucleotides agree with TRBD1. This CDR3 is 16 amino acids long. Germline V gene data show CDR1 as SQVTM and CDR2 as ANQGSEA. Trimming took 6 bases from V and 0 from J; bases not matched to a gene: 7. CDR3 loop: CSVALGQGPNTGELFF. CDR3 nucleotide sequence: TGCAGCGTCGCCTTGGGACAGGGGCCGAACACCGGGGAGCTGTTTTTT.

The V and J genes are TRBV9 and TRBJ2-7; 7 nucleotides line up with TRBD2. Germline values: CDR1 SGDLS, CDR2 YYNGEE. This CDR3 comprises 15 residues. V lost 0 bases and J lost 2; bases outside the gene matches: 5. The CDR3 loop reads CASSVGSSGAYEQYF. CDR3 bases: TGTGCCAGCAGCGTAGGATCGAGCGGGGCCTACGAGCAGTACTTC.

CDR3 sequence: CATSRDRGTGSYEQYF. CDR3 DNA sequence: TGTGCCACCAGCAGAGATCGGGGGACAGGTTCCTACGAGCAGTACTTC. The rearrangement links TRBV15 to TRBJ2-7, with 8 nucleotides matching TRBD1. Looked up from germline, CDR1 is LNHNV and CDR2 is YYDKDF (reference sequence). This CDR3 comprises 16 residues. V lost 0 bases to trimming and J lost 1 base; unmatched junction nucleotides: 5.

This clone was seen just once. The chain uses TRBV15 and TRBJ2-2; 10 bases match TRBD2. The V and J ends lost 3 bases and 6 bases, in that order; junction bases with no gene match: 7. Germline V gene lookup returns CDR1 LNHNV and CDR2 YYDKDF (reference sequence). The CDR3 extends over 16 amino acids. The CDR3 nucleotides read TGTGCCACCAGCAGTGCTAGCGGGAGAGGCGCCGGGGAGCTGTTTTTT. The encoded protein is CATSSASGRGAGELFF.

This chain connects TRBV10-3 to TRBJ1-5, with a possible D match to TRBD1 (6 bases). With 3 bases removed from V and 0 bases from J, the gap between germline ends came to 12 bases. The CDR3 is 16 residues long. Per germline, CDR1 ENHRY and CDR2 SYGVKD. CDR3 sequence (DNA): TGTGCCATCAGTGACCCGGGACAACATAGCAATCAGCCCCAGCATTTT. The encoded protein is CAISDPGQHSNQPQHF.

J is TRBJ2-5 and V is TRBV3-1 (or the pseudogene TRBV3-2); TRBD2 agrees at 13 bases. The CDR3 consists of 17 residues. With V trimmed by 5 bases and J by 5 bases, 11 bases remained unmatched. Germline lookup yields CDR1 LGHDT and CDR2 YNNKEL (reference sequence). CDR3 residues: CASSSTSGGPSGETQYF. Written as DNA, the CDR3 is TGTGCCAGCAGCTCGACTAGCGGGGGGCCCAGTGGTGAGACCCAGTACTTC.

V gene TRBV2 combines with J gene TRBJ1-5; D unclear. The V and J ends lost 5 bases and 0 bases respectively, with 8 bases between them. Germline V gives CDR1 SNHLY, CDR2 FYNNEI. The CDR3 length is 14 residues. DNA of the CDR3: TGTGCCAGCAGTCACGACAATAGCAATCAGCCCCAGCATTTT. It is translated as CASSHDNSNQPQHF.

This clone was seen a few times. The chain couples TRBV28 to TRBJ2-7, with TRBD1 matching over 9 bases. The CDR3 is 14 amino acids. Germline assignment: CDR1 MDHEN and CDR2 SYDVKM. V was pared by 2 bases and J by 5 bases, with 4 bases of the junction left unmatched. This CDR3 is CASSLNRGLDEQYF. The CDR3 DNA reads as TGTGCCAGCAGTTTAAACAGGGGGCTCGACGAGCAGTACTTC.

This chain joins TRBV9 and TRBJ2-3; 14 bases agree with TRBD2. V was pared by 3 bases and J by 2 bases, with 14 bases of the junction left unmatched. The germline gives CDR1 SGDLS, CDR2 YYNGEE. The CDR3 loop spans 20 amino acids. The CDR3 DNA sequence: TGTGCCAGCAGCGCCTTGGGACTAGCGGGAGAGGTTTGGTCCACAGATACGCAGTATTTT. Protein product: CASSALGLAGEVWSTDTQYF. The full variable domain, completed using reference TRBV9 and TRBJ2-3, is DSGVTQTPKHLITATGQRVTLRCSPRSGDLSVYWYQQSLDQGLQFLIQYYNGEERAKGNILERFSAQQFPDLHSELNLSSLELGDSALYFCASSALGLAGEVWSTDTQYFGPGTRLTVL.

The rearrangement links TRBV5-1 to TRBJ2-5; TRBD1 matches 11 bases. V trimming: 3 bases; J trimming: 0 bases; junction bases outside the gene matches: 4. Germline lookup yields CDR1 SGHRS and CDR2 YFSETQ. The length of the CDR3 is 16 residues. CDR3 DNA: TGCGCCAGCAGCTCGGGGGACAGGGGGTACCAAGAGACCCAGTACTTC. Translating gives CASSSGDRGYQETQYF.

The chain couples TRBV28 to TRBJ2-7; 9 positions agree with TRBD1. The CDR3 length is 14 residues. Germline assignment: CDR1 MDHEN and CDR2 SYDVKM. Trimming took 6 bases from V and 2 from J; bases not matched to a gene: 5. The DNA for the CDR3 is TGTGCCAGCAGACCCGGGACAGGGACCTACGAGCAGTACTTC. It specifies CASRPGTGTYEQYF.

The chain is built from TRBV27 and TRBJ1-4, with D possibly TRBD1 on 6 matching bases. Germline-derived CDR1 and CDR2 are MNHEY and SMNVEV (reference sequence). V was shortened by 3 bases and J by 5 bases, with 10 bases between the two germline ends. The CDR3 has 14 amino acids. DNA of the CDR3: TGTGCCAGCAGTTTCCAGGGGAAGAATGAAAAACTGTTTTTT. Amino acid sequence: CASSFQGKNEKLFF.

This rearrangement joins TRBV9 to TRBJ2-3; the match to TRBD1 covers 7 bases. The germline gives CDR1 SGDLS, CDR2 YYNGEE. CDR3 length: 14 residues. V dropped 0 bases and J dropped 4; count of bases not matched to a gene: 2. CDR3: CASSVGGGPDTQYF. In DNA form, the CDR3 reads TGTGCCAGCAGCGTAGGAGGGGGCCCAGATACGCAGTATTTT.

The chain has TRBV19 and TRBJ1-1; no definite D call. Germline CDR1 and CDR2: LNHDA and SQIVND (reference sequence). This CDR3 is built from 12 residues. V was shortened by 7 bases and J by 4 bases, with 10 bases between the two germline ends. The CDR3 loop reads CASIGSGTEAFF. The CDR3 DNA reads TGTGCCAGTATTGGGTCGGGCACTGAAGCTTTCTTT.

The chain joins TRBV15 to TRBJ1-3, with 7 nucleotides matching TRBD1. The CDR3 totals 19 residues. V was pared by 5 bases and J by 0 bases, with 16 bases of the junction left unmatched. Looked up from germline, CDR1 is LNHNV and CDR2 is YYDKDF (reference sequence). The CDR3 nucleotides read TGTGCCACCAGCGTGCCGGGACAGCTAAGATCTTTCTCTGGAAACACCATATATTTT. Protein product: CATSVPGQLRSFSGNTIYF.

CDR3 DNA sequence: TGTGCCAGTAGTATAGGTGGGGGGGGCTACGAGCAGTACTTC. This sequence encodes CASSIGGGGYEQYF. V and J are TRBV19 and TRBJ2-7, with 7 bases that match TRBD2. In germline, CDR1 is LNHDA, CDR2 SQIVND (reference sequence). Unmatched junction bases numbered 3, after V lost 1 base and J lost 3 bases. The CDR3 spans 14 residues.

The chain employs TRBV5-1 and TRBJ1-2, with D perhaps matching TRBD1 (5 bases). V was trimmed by 2 bases and J by 0 bases, leaving 14 bases between them. The CDR3 is 16 amino acids. The germline gives CDR1 SGHRS, CDR2 YFSETQ. The CDR3 sequence is CASSFSTRDPNYGYTF. CDR3 sequence (DNA): TGCGCCAGCAGCTTTTCCACCAGGGATCCTAACTATGGCTACACCTTC.

This sequence joins TRBV29-1 and TRBJ1-2; D unclear. This CDR3 is 14 amino acids long. The germline gives CDR1 SQVTM, CDR2 ANQGSEA. With 3 bases removed from V and 3 bases from J, the gap between germline ends came to 14 bases. The CDR3 DNA reads TGCAGCGTTGATCGTCAGGTGGGAGACTATGGCTACACCTTC. Its translation: CSVDRQVGDYGYTF.

The V call is TRBV5-6, the J call TRBJ1-6; D may be TRBD1 (6 bases). CDR3 length: 17 residues. Deletions cut 2 bases from V and 2 bases from J, with 14 bases between. Germline CDR1 reads SGHDT; CDR2 reads YYEEEE. This CDR3 reads CASSLPSGDTYNSPLHF. CDR3 bases: TGTGCCAGCAGCTTACCCTCAGGGGACACCTATAATTCACCCCTCCACTTT.

This chain uses TRBV6-1 with TRBJ2-1, with 8 bases fitting TRBD2. V lost 9 bases and J lost 4; bases outside the gene matches: 5. The CDR3 is made up of 13 amino acids. Per germline, CDR1 MNHNS and CDR2 SASEGT. DNA of the CDR3: TGTGCCAGTGCCGGGACTAGTTACAATGAGCAGTTCTTC. Translating it yields CASAGTSYNEQFF.

CDR3 coding DNA: TGTGCCAGCAGCCGGACTAGCGGGAGCGAGCAGTACTTC. Translated, it gives CASSRTSGSEQYF. This sequence joins TRBV13 and TRBJ2-7; 13 bases match TRBD2. Germline V gives CDR1 PRHDT, CDR2 FYEKMQ (reference sequence). This CDR3 is built from 13 residues. V lost 5 bases, J lost 6 bases, and 1 base stayed unmatched.

The V gene is TRBV27, the J gene TRBJ1-1; D perhaps matches TRBD1 (6 bases). With 0 bases removed from V and 4 bases from J, the gap between germline ends came to 18 bases. Germline CDR1 reads MNHEY; CDR2 reads SMNVEV (reference sequence). The CDR3 covers 17 residues. The CDR3 loop is CASSLSRQGPRGTEAFF. The CDR3 region has the DNA TGTGCCAGCAGTTTATCGAGGCAGGGGCCACGAGGCACTGAAGCTTTCTTT.